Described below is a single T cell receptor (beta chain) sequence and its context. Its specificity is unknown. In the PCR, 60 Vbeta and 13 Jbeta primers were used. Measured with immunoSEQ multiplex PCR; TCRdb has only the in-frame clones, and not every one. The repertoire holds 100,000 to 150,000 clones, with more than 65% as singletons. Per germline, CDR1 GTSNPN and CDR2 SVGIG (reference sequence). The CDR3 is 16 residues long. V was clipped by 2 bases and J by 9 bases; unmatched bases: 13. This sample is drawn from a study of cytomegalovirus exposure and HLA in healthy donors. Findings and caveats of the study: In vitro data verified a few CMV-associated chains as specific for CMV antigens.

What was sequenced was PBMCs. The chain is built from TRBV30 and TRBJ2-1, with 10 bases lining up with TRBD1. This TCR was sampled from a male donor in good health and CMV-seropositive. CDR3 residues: CAWSSGTGAGSAEQFF. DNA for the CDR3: TGTGCCTGGAGTTCCGGGACAGGGGCGGGTTCGGCTGAGCAGTTCTTC.